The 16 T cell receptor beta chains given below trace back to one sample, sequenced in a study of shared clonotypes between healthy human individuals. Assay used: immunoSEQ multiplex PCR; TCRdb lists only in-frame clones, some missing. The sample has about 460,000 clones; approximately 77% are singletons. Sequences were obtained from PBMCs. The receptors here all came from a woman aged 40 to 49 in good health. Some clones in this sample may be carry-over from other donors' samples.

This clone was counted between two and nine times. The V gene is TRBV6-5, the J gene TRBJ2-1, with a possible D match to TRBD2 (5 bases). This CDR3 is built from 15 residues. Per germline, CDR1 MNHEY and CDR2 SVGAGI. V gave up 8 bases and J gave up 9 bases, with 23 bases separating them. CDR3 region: CASSGGITSGFEQFF. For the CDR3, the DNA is TGTGCCAGCTCCGGTGGCATCACAAGCGGCTTTGAGCAGTTCTTC.

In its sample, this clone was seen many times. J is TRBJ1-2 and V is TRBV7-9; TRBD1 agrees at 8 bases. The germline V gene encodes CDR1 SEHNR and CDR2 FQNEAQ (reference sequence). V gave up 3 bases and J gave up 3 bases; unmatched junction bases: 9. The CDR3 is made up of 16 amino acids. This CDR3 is CASSFLDREEYYGYTF. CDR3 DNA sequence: TGTGCCAGCAGCTTCCTGGACAGGGAGGAGTACTATGGCTACACCTTC. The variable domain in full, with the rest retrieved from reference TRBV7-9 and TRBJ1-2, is DTGVSQNPRHKITKRGQNVTFRCDPISEHNRLYWYRQTLGQGPEFLTYFQNEAQLEKSRLLSDRFSAERPKGSFSTLEIQRTEQGDSAMYLCASSFLDREEYYGYTFGSGTRLTVV.

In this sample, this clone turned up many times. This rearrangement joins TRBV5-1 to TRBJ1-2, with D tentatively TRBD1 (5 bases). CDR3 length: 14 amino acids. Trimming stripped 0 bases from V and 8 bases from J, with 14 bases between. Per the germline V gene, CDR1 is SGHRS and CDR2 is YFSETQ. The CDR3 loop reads CASSLDAGDEGYTF. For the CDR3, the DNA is TGCGCCAGCAGCTTGGACGCGGGGGACGAAGGCTACACCTTC.

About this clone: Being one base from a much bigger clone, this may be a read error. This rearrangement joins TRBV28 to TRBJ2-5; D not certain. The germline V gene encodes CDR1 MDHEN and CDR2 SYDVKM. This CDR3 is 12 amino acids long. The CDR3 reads CASGFLRETQYF. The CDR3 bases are TGTGCCAGCGGTTTCTTAAGAGAGACCCAGTACTTC.

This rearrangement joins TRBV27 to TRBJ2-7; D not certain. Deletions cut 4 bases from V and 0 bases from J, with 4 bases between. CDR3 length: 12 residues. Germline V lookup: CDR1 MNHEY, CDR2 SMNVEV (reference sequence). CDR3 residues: CASSSYSYEQYF. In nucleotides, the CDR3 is TGTGCCAGCAGTTCGTACTCCTACGAGCAGTACTTC.

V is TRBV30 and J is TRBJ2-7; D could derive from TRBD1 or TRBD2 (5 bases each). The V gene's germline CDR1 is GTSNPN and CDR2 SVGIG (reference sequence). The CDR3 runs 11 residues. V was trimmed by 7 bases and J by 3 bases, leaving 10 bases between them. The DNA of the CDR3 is TGTGCCTCCGGGACCAACTACGAGCAGTACTTC. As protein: CASGTNYEQYF. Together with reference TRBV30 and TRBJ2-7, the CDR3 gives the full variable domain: SQTIHQWPATLVQPVGSPLSLECTVEGTSNPNLYWYRQAAGRGLQLLFYSVGIGQISSEVPQNLSASRPQDRQFILSSKKLLLSDSGFYLCASGTNYEQYFGPGTRLTVT.

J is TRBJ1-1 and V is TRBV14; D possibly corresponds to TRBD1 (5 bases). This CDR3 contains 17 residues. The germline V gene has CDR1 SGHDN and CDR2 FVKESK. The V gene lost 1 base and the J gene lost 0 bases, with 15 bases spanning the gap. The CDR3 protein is CASSQGGRLGLNTEAFF. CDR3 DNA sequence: TGTGCCAGCAGCCAAGGGGGCCGACTTGGGTTGAACACTGAAGCTTTCTTT.

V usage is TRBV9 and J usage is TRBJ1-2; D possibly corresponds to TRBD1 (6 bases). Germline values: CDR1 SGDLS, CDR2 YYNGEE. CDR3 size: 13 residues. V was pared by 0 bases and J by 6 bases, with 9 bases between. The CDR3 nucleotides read TGTGCCAGCAGCGTAGGGACAGTGCATGGCTACACCTTC. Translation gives CASSVGTVHGYTF.

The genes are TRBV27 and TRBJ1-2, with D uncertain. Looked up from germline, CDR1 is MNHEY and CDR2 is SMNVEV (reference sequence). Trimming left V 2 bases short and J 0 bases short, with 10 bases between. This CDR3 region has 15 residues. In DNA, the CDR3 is TGTGCCAGCAGTTTACGGTTTGGAGCTAACTATGGCTACACCTTC. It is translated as CASSLRFGANYGYTF.

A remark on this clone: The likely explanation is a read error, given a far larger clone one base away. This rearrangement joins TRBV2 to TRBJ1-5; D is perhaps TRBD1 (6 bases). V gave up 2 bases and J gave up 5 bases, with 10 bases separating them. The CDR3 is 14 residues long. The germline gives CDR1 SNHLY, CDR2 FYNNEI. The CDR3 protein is CASSESDSDQPQHF. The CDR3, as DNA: TGTGCCAGCAGTGAATCGGACAGCGATCAGCCCCAGCATTTT.

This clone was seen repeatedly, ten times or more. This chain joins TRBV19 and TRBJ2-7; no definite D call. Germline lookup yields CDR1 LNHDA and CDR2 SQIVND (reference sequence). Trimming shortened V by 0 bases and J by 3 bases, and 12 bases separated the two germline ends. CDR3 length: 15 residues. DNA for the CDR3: TGTGCCAGTAGTATAGATTCTTCAGCTCGCTACGAGCAGTACTTC. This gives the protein CASSIDSSARYEQYF.

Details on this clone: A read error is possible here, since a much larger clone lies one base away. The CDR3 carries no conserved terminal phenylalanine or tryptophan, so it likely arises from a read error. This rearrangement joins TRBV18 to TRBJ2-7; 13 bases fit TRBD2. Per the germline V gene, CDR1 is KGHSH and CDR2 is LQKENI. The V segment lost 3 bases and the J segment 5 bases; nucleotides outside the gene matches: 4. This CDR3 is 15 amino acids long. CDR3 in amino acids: CASSPPTSGRNEQYL. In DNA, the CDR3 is TGTGCCAGCTCACCTCCGACTAGCGGGAGGAACGAGCAGTACCTC.

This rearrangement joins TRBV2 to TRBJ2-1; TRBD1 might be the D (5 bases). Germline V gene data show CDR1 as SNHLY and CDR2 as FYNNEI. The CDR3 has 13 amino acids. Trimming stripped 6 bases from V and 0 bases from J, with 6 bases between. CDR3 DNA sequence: TGTGCCAGCAGCACAGGCTCCTACAATGAGCAGTTCTTC. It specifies CASSTGSYNEQFF. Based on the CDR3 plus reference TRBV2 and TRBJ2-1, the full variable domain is EPEVTQTPSHQVTQMGQEVILRCVPISNHLYFYWYRQILGQKVEFLVSFYNNEISEKSEIFDDQFSVERPDGSNFTLKIRSTKLEDSAMYFCASSTGSYNEQFFGPGTRLTVL.

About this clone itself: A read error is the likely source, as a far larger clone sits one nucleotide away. The CDR3 nucleotides are TGTGCCAGCAGCTCCCTAGCGGGAGGGGCCTACGAGCGGTACTTC. As protein: CASSSLAGGAYERYF. The chain is built from TRBV11-2 and TRBJ2-7; 12 bases are shared with TRBD2. The germline V gene has CDR1 SGHAT and CDR2 FQNNGV. This CDR3 spans 15 amino acids.

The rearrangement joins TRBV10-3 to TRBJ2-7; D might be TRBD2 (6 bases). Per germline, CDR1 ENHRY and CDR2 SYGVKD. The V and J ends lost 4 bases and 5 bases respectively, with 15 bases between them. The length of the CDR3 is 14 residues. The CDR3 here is CAISGTTSPNEQYF. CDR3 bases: TGTGCCATCAGTGGGACTACCTCGCCCAACGAGCAGTACTTC.

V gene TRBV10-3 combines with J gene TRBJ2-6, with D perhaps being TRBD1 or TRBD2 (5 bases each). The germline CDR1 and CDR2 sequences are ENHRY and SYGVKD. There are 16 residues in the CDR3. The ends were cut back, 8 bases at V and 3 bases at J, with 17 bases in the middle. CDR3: CAIGTDYSGGANVLTF. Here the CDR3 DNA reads TGTGCCATCGGGACGGATTATAGTGGTGGGGCCAACGTCCTGACTTTC.